This TCR beta chain emerged from a study of identical twins. A single record per CDR3 protein comes from TCRdb applying MiXCR to the 5' RACE reads. The profile shows hundreds of thousands of distinct CDR3 sequences, roughly 8.6% of them singletons. This clonotype was seen only a few times. The target antigen is unknown. Study-level points and caveats: Shared out-of-frame alpha sequences (those common to twins) showed excess low generation probability. Weaker excess twin sharing was observed in beta out-of-frame sequences.

CDR3 size: 15 residues. The V gene lost 3 bases and the J gene lost 4 bases, with 13 bases spanning the gap. Germline values: CDR1 SGHTA, CDR2 FQGTGA. The same data also went into a second study, on yellow fever vaccine responses in identical twins. That source notes: Twins reportedly mounted vaccine T cell responses that seemed partly convergent, partly personalized.

The clonotype originates from a woman between 18 and 30 years old in good health. Sequencing used CD8+ T cells sorted from blood. V usage is TRBV7-3 and J usage is TRBJ2-1, with a tentative D call TRBD1 (5 bases). The CDR3 spells CASSFGRTLYNEQFF. CDR3 DNA: TGTGCCAGCAGCTTCGGACGGACACTTTACAATGAGCAGTTCTTC.